The rows below give T cell receptor beta chains drawn from one sample of a study of T cell repertoires in ileal Crohn's disease. Libraries were prepared by immunoSEQ multiplex PCR; TCRdb keeps only in-frame clonotypes and omits some of them. The sample lists fewer than 900 clones; 85% to 95% were seen once. The sequenced sample consisted of ileal tissue. All receptors derive from an adult with Crohn's disease. The CDR3 runs from the conserved cysteine through the conserved F or W. The order of the fields is D gene, V gene, clone size, J gene, CDR3 protein, CDR3 DNA. The D gene is left open where the match is weak. Clone size is given for some rows only: seen once, a few or many times, or a class if the clone is expanded.

D gene: .
V gene: TRBV29-1
clone size: .
J gene: TRBJ1-1
CDR3 protein: CSVGWVNTEAFF
CDR3 DNA: TGCAGCGTTGGATGGGTGAACACTGAAGCTTTCTTT

D gene: TRBD1
V gene: TRBV11-3
clone size: .
J gene: TRBJ2-1
CDR3 protein: CASSYNRGEQFF
CDR3 DNA: TGTGCCAGCAGCTATAACAGGGGCGAGCAGTTCTTC

D gene: .
V gene: TRBV4-1
clone size: .
J gene: TRBJ2-2
CDR3 protein: CASSRTGNTGELFF
CDR3 DNA: TGCGCCAGCAGCAGGACGGGTAACACCGGGGAGCTGTTTTTT

D gene: .
V gene: TRBV30
clone size: .
J gene: TRBJ1-1
CDR3 protein: CAWSKEGTIKAFF
CDR3 DNA: TGTGCCTGGAGTAAGGAGGGGACGATAAAAGCTTTCTTT

D gene: .
V gene: TRBV6-1
clone size: .
J gene: TRBJ1-5
CDR3 protein: CASSEAPPWISNQPQHF
CDR3 DNA: TGTGCCAGCAGTGAAGCCCCGCCGTGGATCAGCAATCAGCCCCAGCATTTT

D gene: TRBD1
V gene: TRBV11-2
clone size: hyperexpanded
J gene: TRBJ2-3
CDR3 protein: CASSGYTGGTSEDTQYF
CDR3 DNA: TGTGCCAGCAGCGGATATACAGGGGGGACATCTGAAGATACGCAGTATTTT

D gene: TRBD1
V gene: TRBV29-1
clone size: .
J gene: TRBJ1-1
CDR3 protein: CSAGTVNTEAFF
CDR3 DNA: TGCAGCGCCGGGACAGTGAACACTGAAGCTTTCTTT

D gene: .
V gene: TRBV13
clone size: few
J gene: TRBJ2-7
CDR3 protein: CASSSEDQQYF
CDR3 DNA: TGTGCCAGCAGCTCCGAGGATCAGCAGTACTTC

D gene: .
V gene: TRBV6-1
clone size: .
J gene: TRBJ1-1
CDR3 protein: CASSENKRGFVGMNTEAFF
CDR3 DNA: TGTGCCAGCAGTGAAAATAAGAGGGGGTTCGTGGGCATGAACACTGAAGCTTTCTTT

D gene: .
V gene: TRBV19
clone size: .
J gene: TRBJ1-3
CDR3 protein: CASSGSGGSPGNTIYF
CDR3 DNA: TGTGCCAGTAGCGGGTCCGGGGGATCTCCTGGAAACACCATATATTTT

D gene: TRBD2
V gene: TRBV12-5
clone size: .
J gene: TRBJ2-5
CDR3 protein: CASGDFSGTAGGQGETQYF
CDR3 DNA: TGTGCTAGTGGCGACTTTTCTGGGACCGCGGGAGGCCAGGGGGAGACCCAGTACTTC

D gene: .
V gene: TRBV28
clone size: .
J gene: TRBJ1-1
CDR3 protein: CASGIPSTKGLTEAFF
CDR3 DNA: TGTGCCAGCGGCATCCCTAGTACGAAAGGGCTCACTGAAGCTTTCTTT

D gene: .
V gene: TRBV28
clone size: .
J gene: TRBJ2-3
CDR3 protein: CASNAIIGNTDTQYF
CDR3 DNA: TGTGCCAGCAACGCGATAATAGGGAACACAGATACGCAGTATTTT

D gene: .
V gene: TRBV19
clone size: .
J gene: TRBJ1-1
CDR3 protein: CASSIREQLNTEAFF
CDR3 DNA: TGTGCCAGTAGTATAAGGGAACAACTGAACACTGAAGCTTTCTTT

D gene: .
V gene: TRBV4-2
clone size: .
J gene: TRBJ1-2
CDR3 protein: CASSQELGVGGRGGYTF
CDR3 DNA: TGTGCCAGCAGCCAAGAGCTTGGGGTCGGTGGCCGGGGTGGCTACACCTTC

D gene: TRBD1
V gene: TRBV7-9
clone size: .
J gene: TRBJ1-2
CDR3 protein: CASSIYRDRDYGYTF
CDR3 DNA: TGTGCCAGCAGCATTTACCGGGACAGGGACTATGGCTACACCTTC

D gene: TRBD1
V gene: TRBV30
clone size: .
J gene: TRBJ1-1
CDR3 protein: CAWSAKTGATEAFF
CDR3 DNA: TGTGCCTGGAGTGCCAAGACAGGGGCCACTGAAGCTTTCTTT

D gene: .
V gene: TRBV5-1
clone size: once
J gene: TRBJ2-7
CDR3 protein: CASIPSPGSYEQYF
CDR3 DNA: TGCGCCAGCATCCCTTCCCCGGGCTCCTACGAGCAGTACTTC

D gene: TRBD1
V gene: TRBV30
clone size: .
J gene: TRBJ2-3
CDR3 protein: CAWAHLPGQGRADTQYF
CDR3 DNA: TGTGCCTGGGCCCACCTTCCGGGACAGGGAAGGGCAGATACGCAGTATTTT

D gene: .
V gene: TRBV15
clone size: .
J gene: TRBJ2-7
CDR3 protein: CATSRDRHRVPLRYF
CDR3 DNA: TGTGCCACCAGCAGAGATAGGCACCGGGTCCCCCTTAGGTACTTC

D gene: .
V gene: TRBV10-3
clone size: .
J gene: TRBJ2-7
CDR3 protein: CAISESRGKVGEQYF
CDR3 DNA: TGTGCCATCAGTGAGTCGAGGGGGAAGGTTGGCGAGCAGTACTTC

D gene: .
V gene: TRBV2
clone size: .
J gene: TRBJ1-1
CDR3 protein: CASNLDRSLNTEAFF
CDR3 DNA: TGTGCCAGCAATCTGGACCGATCCTTGAACACTGAAGCTTTCTTT

D gene: .
V gene: TRBV4-1
clone size: .
J gene: TRBJ2-3
CDR3 protein: CASSQERGRTDTQYF
CDR3 DNA: TGCGCCAGCAGCCAAGAAAGGGGCCGCACAGATACGCAGTATTTT

D gene: .
V gene: TRBV5-8
clone size: .
J gene: TRBJ2-7
CDR3 protein: CASSFYLESGEQYF
CDR3 DNA: TGTGCCAGCAGCTTTTATCTAGAGAGTGGGGAGCAGTACTTC